This entry lists 21 T cell receptor beta chains sequenced from one sample in a study of blood T cell repertoires in COVID-19. Sequenced by immunoSEQ multiplex PCR; TCRdb stores in-frame clones only, minus some. In the table there are about 200,000 clones, about 82% of which are singletons. The source material was PBMCs or T cells enriched from blood (not recorded which). The origin of the receptors is a man aged 35 to 55 with acute COVID-19.

The rearrangement links TRBV10-3 to TRBJ2-3; 10 bases are a match to TRBD1. Germline V lookup: CDR1 ENHRY, CDR2 SYGVKD. The CDR3 has 13 residues. With V trimmed by 10 bases and J by 3 bases, 4 bases remained unmatched. The CDR3 region has the DNA TGTGCCAGGGGACAGGGGCGGACAGATACGCAGTATTTT. This encodes CARGQGRTDTQYF.

The rearrangement links TRBV9 to TRBJ2-7; D perhaps matches TRBD2 (5 bases). V was pared by 4 bases and J by 5 bases, with 16 bases between. The CDR3 is 14 amino acids. Germline V gene sequence: CDR1 SGDLS, CDR2 YYNGEE. The DNA of the CDR3 is TGTGCCAGCAGCCCCCGGGGAGTGGGCGACGAGCAGTACTTC. This gives the protein CASSPRGVGDEQYF.

J is TRBJ2-1 and V is TRBV7-6; no definite D call. The V end was cut by 4 bases, the J end by 3 bases, with 7 bases between. The CDR3 runs 13 residues. Germline assignment: CDR1 SGHVS and CDR2 FNYEAQ. CDR3 sequence (DNA): TGTGCCAGCAGCTCCACTGACTACAATGAGCAGTTCTTC. Translated, it gives CASSSTDYNEQFF. Using reference TRBV7-6 and TRBJ2-1 for the parts outside the CDR3, the full variable domain is GAGVSQSPRYKVTKRGQDVALRCDPISGHVSLYWYRQALGQGPEFLTYFNYEAQQDKSGLPNDRFSAERPEGSISTLTIQRTEQRDSAMYRCASSSTDYNEQFFGPGTRLTVL.

The V and J genes are TRBV7-2 and TRBJ2-2; weak D call: TRBD1 (7 bases). V lost 2 bases and J 5 bases, leaving 12 bases between the germline ends. Germline CDR1 is SGHTA and CDR2 is FQGNSA. The CDR3 has 15 amino acids. The CDR3 region has the DNA TGTGCCAGCAGCTTAAGCCAGGGGGGAACCGGGGAGCTGTTTTTT. Protein product: CASSLSQGGTGELFF.

The rearrangement uses TRBV11-1 and TRBJ2-3; TRBD1 aligns across 11 bases. Trimming at V came to 4 bases and at J to 6 bases, leaving 3 bases not matched to a gene. The CDR3 is 14 amino acids. From germline, CDR1 is SGHAT and CDR2 FQDESV (reference sequence). The CDR3 here is CASSSRDRGDTQYF. CDR3 nucleotides: TGTGCCAGCAGCTCCCGGGACAGGGGGGATACGCAGTATTTT.

Comment on this clone: Compared with germline, one end of the junction differs, possibly owing to a read error. The chain is built from TRBV9 and TRBJ1-3, with a weak D call TRBD1 (5 bases). This CDR3 spans 14 amino acids. Germline CDR1 and CDR2: SGDLS and YYNGEE. The DNA of the CDR3 is TGTGCCAGCAGTGTAGCCAGGGCTGGAAACACCATATATTTT. Amino acid sequence: CASSVARAGNTIYF.

The V gene is TRBV7-2, the J gene TRBJ2-1; the match to TRBD2 covers 10 bases. V lost 4 bases to trimming and J lost 7 bases; unmatched junction nucleotides: 10. CDR3 size: 16 residues. In germline, CDR1 is SGHTA, CDR2 FQGNSA. The CDR3 region has the DNA TGTGCCAGCAGCTCCTTTCTAGCGGGAGCGAGAAATGAGCAGTTCTTC. The encoded protein is CASSSFLAGARNEQFF.

The chain recombines TRBV7-3 with TRBJ2-3, with TRBD2 matching over 7 bases. Germline V gives CDR1 SGHTA, CDR2 FQGTGA. The CDR3 totals 16 residues. Unmatched junction bases numbered 9, after V lost 2 bases and J lost 4 bases. Written as DNA, the CDR3 is TGTGCCAGCAGCTTATCCGCGGGAGTCGGCGCAGATACGCAGTATTTT. Translated: CASSLSAGVGADTQYF.

The J gene is TRBJ2-1, the V gene TRBV15, with D perhaps TRBD1 (6 bases). Germline V lookup: CDR1 LNHNV, CDR2 YYDKDF (reference sequence). V was trimmed by 1 base and J by 6 bases, leaving 16 bases between them. The CDR3 runs to 16 residues. The CDR3: CATSRGGQGRVNEQFF. The CDR3 nucleotides are TGTGCCACCAGCAGAGGAGGTCAGGGGAGAGTCAATGAGCAGTTCTTC. Full variable domain (missing parts from reference TRBV15 and TRBJ2-1): DAMVIQNPRYQVTQFGKPVTLSCSQTLNHNVMYWYQQKSSQAPKLLFHYYDKDFNNEADTPDNFQSRRPNTSFCFLDIRSPGLGDTAMYLCATSRGGQGRVNEQFFGPGTRLTVL.

The chain carries TRBV7-9 and TRBJ1-4; a possible D gene is TRBD1 (5 bases). CDR3 length equals 16 residues. Per germline, CDR1 SEHNR and CDR2 FQNEAQ (reference sequence). V lost 5 bases to trimming and J lost 4 bases, with 17 bases between them. The CDR3 DNA sequence: TGTGCCAGCAGCAGTGGCGACCGGGGACTTAATGAAAAACTGTTTTTT. It encodes CASSSGDRGLNEKLFF. Based on the CDR3 plus reference TRBV7-9 and TRBJ1-4, the full variable domain is DTGVSQNPRHKITKRGQNVTFRCDPISEHNRLYWYRQTLGQGPEFLTYFQNEAQLEKSRLLSDRFSAERPKGSFSTLEIQRTEQGDSAMYLCASSSGDRGLNEKLFFGSGTQLSVL.

This clone was found once. This chain uses TRBV7-2 with TRBJ2-2; 10 bases are a match to TRBD2. The V segment lost 0 bases and the J segment 5 bases; nucleotides outside the gene matches: 9. This CDR3 is 18 amino acids long. Germline CDR1 is SGHTA and CDR2 is FQGNSA. CDR3: CASSLAVLAGVFTGELFF. The CDR3 DNA reads TGTGCCAGCAGCTTAGCGGTCCTAGCGGGAGTTTTTACCGGGGAGCTGTTTTTT.

The chain employs TRBV5-4 and TRBJ2-7; TRBD2 matches 12 bases. With V trimmed by 0 bases and J by 5 bases, 6 bases remained unmatched. The CDR3 is made up of 16 amino acids. Germline values: CDR1 SGHNT, CDR2 YYREEE (reference sequence). The CDR3 sequence: CASSLGVTSGRNEQYF. The CDR3 coding sequence is TGTGCCAGCAGCTTGGGGGTGACTAGCGGGAGAAACGAGCAGTACTTC.

The genes are TRBV15 and TRBJ2-5; 12 nucleotides line up with TRBD2. Germline CDR1 LNHNV, CDR2 YYDKDF (reference sequence). V gave up 2 bases and J gave up 5 bases; unmatched junction bases: 12. The CDR3 consists of 18 residues. In DNA, the CDR3 is TGTGCCACCAGCAGAAAGCCCCCGACTAGCGGGAGAGTTGAGACCCAGTACTTC. It yields the protein CATSRKPPTSGRVETQYF.

The V and J genes are TRBV7-3 and TRBJ1-6; 8 bases agree with TRBD1. Looked up from germline, CDR1 is SGHTA and CDR2 is FQGTGA. This CDR3 is 12 amino acids long. V lost 4 bases to trimming and J lost 14 bases; unmatched junction nucleotides: 4. CDR3 protein: CASSSDRGSLHF. In DNA form, the CDR3 reads TGTGCCAGCAGCTCCGACAGGGGCTCCCTCCACTTT.

This clone was found many times. The rearrangement uses TRBV6-1 and TRBJ2-5; no definite D call. Between the trimmed V and J ends, which lost 2 bases and 1 base, there was a span of 5 bases. The CDR3 length is 13 residues. CDR1 and CDR2 from the germline V gene are MNHNS and SASEGT. This CDR3 is CASSEQIQETQYF. CDR3 DNA sequence: TGTGCCAGCAGTGAACAGATCCAAGAGACCCAGTACTTC.

This clone was counted once. The chain recombines TRBV7-9 with TRBJ2-2; D gene ambiguous. In germline, CDR1 is SEHNR, CDR2 FQNEAQ (reference sequence). The ends were cut back, 4 bases at V and 6 bases at J, with 15 bases in the middle. This CDR3 spans 15 amino acids. The CDR3 spells CASSSAAHPAGELFF. CDR3 in DNA: TGTGCCAGCAGCTCAGCAGCCCATCCGGCCGGGGAGCTGTTTTTT. The full variable domain, its missing parts supplied by reference TRBV7-9 and TRBJ2-2, is DTGVSQNPRHKITKRGQNVTFRCDPISEHNRLYWYRQTLGQGPEFLTYFQNEAQLEKSRLLSDRFSAERPKGSFSTLEIQRTEQGDSAMYLCASSSAAHPAGELFFGEGSRLTVL.

The V call is TRBV7-7, the J call TRBJ2-6; D gene ambiguous. Germline V gene data show CDR1 as SSHAT and CDR2 as FNYEAQ (reference sequence). The CDR3 runs 13 residues. V was shortened by 8 bases and J by 2 bases, with 7 bases between the two germline ends. The CDR3 spells CASRETGANVLTF. For the CDR3, the DNA is TGTGCCAGCCGTGAGACTGGGGCCAACGTCCTGACTTTC.

This chain connects TRBV7-9 to TRBJ2-1, with 7 bases that match TRBD1. CDR1 SEHNR and CDR2 FQNEAQ come from the germline V gene (reference sequence). The junction had 4 bases not matched to a gene; V was cut back by 5 bases and J by 0 bases. The CDR3 extends over 15 amino acids. The CDR3 loop reads CASSQGDSSYNEQFF. Written as DNA, the CDR3 is TGTGCCAGCAGCCAAGGGGACAGCTCCTACAATGAGCAGTTCTTC.

J is TRBJ2-1 and V is TRBV2; 8 bases are a match to TRBD2. This CDR3 spans 14 amino acids. V dropped 1 base and J dropped 8; count of bases not matched to a gene: 4. The germline gives CDR1 SNHLY, CDR2 FYNNEI. The CDR3 loop is CASSEGAGGYEQFF. The CDR3, as DNA: TGTGCCAGCAGTGAAGGCGCGGGAGGCTATGAGCAGTTCTTC.

This clone appeared a single time. The chain employs TRBV11-2 and TRBJ2-3, with 11 bases identical to TRBD2. Trimming removed 5 bases from V and 0 bases from J; junction bases left unmatched: 1. The CDR3 totals 15 residues. The germline V gene encodes CDR1 SGHAT and CDR2 FQNNGV. Here the CDR3 reads CASSRLAGSTDTQYF. CDR3 DNA: TGTGCCAGCAGCAGACTAGCGGGGAGCACAGATACGCAGTATTTT.

V gene TRBV5-5 combines with J gene TRBJ2-7, with 7 bases aligning to TRBD2. The CDR3 is 13 amino acids. J gave up 5 bases and V 0 bases, and 2 bases lay outside the gene matches. The germline V gene encodes CDR1 SGHKS and CDR2 YYEKEE (reference sequence). The CDR3 bases are TGTGCCAGCAGCTTGGTAAGCGGGAACGAGCAGTACTTC. Amino acids: CASSLVSGNEQYF.